This T cell receptor beta chain appears in the sequencing data of a study of T cell repertoires in cytomegalovirus infection. Study-level background: Both CMV infection and a matching HLA type were indicated by public TCR beta signatures.

Germline CDR1 reads MDHEN; CDR2 reads SYDVKM. The CDR3 covers 15 residues. Trimming at V came to 4 bases and at J to 2 bases, leaving 2 bases not matched to a gene. Remarks on this clonotype: What it binds is unknown.

TCRdb recomputed calls from the reads with MiXCR, one row per CDR3 protein. The sample has 350,000 to 400,000 distinct CDR3 sequences, approximately 30% seen once. This TCR derives from a human donor in good health (CMV status not recorded). Some clones in this sample may be carry-over from other donors' samples. The V gene is TRBV28, the J gene TRBJ2-6; 7 bases are shared with TRBD2. Sequenced here: cultured PBMCs, sampled from culture after CMV antigen stimulation. The DNA of the CDR3 is TGTGCCAGCAGTTCGGGGGGTCCTGGGGCCAACGTCCTGACTTTC. Its translation: CASSSGGPGANVLTF.